Presented here are 24 T cell receptor beta chains from one specimen sequenced in a study of human T cells and chemical hapten exposure. Time point specified: patch test 2, 6 weeks after DPC sensitization. Treatment denoted: therapeutic diphenylcyclopropenone sensitization with weekly scalp DPC. TCRdb processed the RACE reads anew with MiXCR; each CDR3 protein has one entry. This sample carries over 130,000 distinct CDR3 sequences, 12% of them seen once, and the ten largest clones take less than 1.5%. Sequenced material: whole blood, taken in connection with sensitization to the hapten diphenylcyclopropenone (DPC). The receptors were sampled from a woman between 50 and 59 years old with alopecia areata. Some clones in this sample may be carry-over from other donors' samples.

In this sample, this clonotype turned up a few times. The chain carries TRBV4-3 and TRBJ2-5; D is uncertain. This CDR3 is 15 amino acids long. V lost 4 bases, J lost 2 bases, and 14 bases lay in between. Germline CDR1 and CDR2: LGHNA and YSLEER. CDR3 DNA: TGCGCCAGCAGCCCCACCCTGTTACCACAAGAGACCCAGTACTTC. Translation: CASSPTLLPQETQYF.

This clonotype came up a few times. V usage is TRBV28 and J usage is TRBJ2-7, with 12 bases aligning to TRBD1. J was trimmed by 7 bases and V by 7 bases; bases with no gene match: 11. From germline, CDR1 is MDHEN and CDR2 SYDVKM. The CDR3 loop spans 15 amino acids. DNA of the CDR3: TGTGCCAGCACTCTTCCGGGACAGGGGGCGAGGGAGCAGTACTTC. Translation: CASTLPGQGAREQYF.

There are many counts of this clonotype. The gene calls are TRBV28 and TRBJ2-7; TRBD1 agrees at 12 bases. In germline, CDR1 is MDHEN, CDR2 SYDVKM. The CDR3 is 17 amino acids. V was clipped by 1 base and J by 3 bases; unmatched bases: 7. CDR3 in amino acids: CASSLLGQGARIYEQYF. The CDR3 bases are TGTGCCAGCAGTTTATTGGGACAGGGGGCTAGAATCTACGAGCAGTACTTC. Full variable domain (rest looked up from reference TRBV28 and TRBJ2-7): DVKVTQSSRYLVKRTGEKVFLECVQDMDHENMFWYRQDPGLGLRLIYFSYDVKMKEKGDIPEGYSVSREKKERFSLILESASTNQTSMYLCASSLLGQGARIYEQYFGPGTRLTVT.

This clonotype has a count of ten or more. This chain links TRBV2 with TRBJ2-3, with D perhaps assigned TRBD1 or TRBD2 (5 bases each). This CDR3 spans 15 amino acids. Germline CDR1 and CDR2: SNHLY and FYNNEI. Trimming took 1 base from V and 0 from J, leaving 8 bases between them. This CDR3 is CASSEGGPSTDTQYF. The CDR3 nucleotides are TGTGCCAGCAGTGAAGGGGGACCTAGCACAGATACGCAGTATTTT.

The chain employs TRBV11-2 and TRBJ2-1; the D gene is possibly TRBD2 (6 bases). The CDR3 is made up of 15 amino acids. Trimming cost V 3 bases and J 2 bases, with 11 bases left between them. From germline, CDR1 is SGHAT and CDR2 FQNNGV. The CDR3 region is CASSFGAGTYNEQFF. The CDR3 DNA follows: TGTGCCAGCAGCTTCGGAGCGGGTACCTACAATGAGCAGTTCTTC.

This clonotype was seen more than once but under ten times. The chain employs TRBV5-1 and TRBJ2-5, with D hard to call. Germline assignment: CDR1 SGHRS and CDR2 YFSETQ. V lost 3 bases and J lost 2, with 8 bases in between. This CDR3 comprises 13 residues. The CDR3 sequence: CASSSASQETQYF. As DNA, the CDR3 is TGCGCCAGCAGCTCGGCATCTCAAGAGACCCAGTACTTC.

This clonotype has at least ten counts. This chain links TRBV28 with TRBJ1-1; TRBD1 might be the D (5 bases). This CDR3 contains 13 residues. Germline assignment: CDR1 MDHEN and CDR2 SYDVKM. The V and J ends lost 6 bases and 3 bases respectively, with 11 bases between them. The chain's CDR3 is CASRGGAYTEAFF. In nucleotides, the CDR3 is TGTGCCAGCAGGGGAGGGGCCTACACTGAAGCTTTCTTT.

V and J are TRBV29-1 and TRBJ2-1; 10 positions match TRBD2. The CDR3 is made up of 13 amino acids. The trim removed 7 bases at V and 7 bases at J, leaving 7 bases unmatched. CDR1 and CDR2 from the germline V gene are SQVTM and ANQGSEA. In nucleotides, the CDR3 is TGCAGCGCCTGGGGACTAGCGATAAATGAGCAGTTCTTC. It encodes CSAWGLAINEQFF.

This chain links TRBV28 with TRBJ2-7; 7 bases map to TRBD2. With V trimmed by 5 bases and J by 4 bases, 14 bases remained unmatched. The CDR3 is made up of 16 amino acids. Germline CDR1 is MDHEN and CDR2 is SYDVKM. The CDR3 here is CASSAPRGGSTYEQYF. The CDR3 nucleotides are TGTGCCAGCAGTGCACCCCGGGGCGGGAGTACGTACGAGCAGTACTTC.

This chain uses TRBV6-7 with TRBJ2-2, with D perhaps given as TRBD1 or TRBD2 (5 bases each). TRBV6-7 is given ORF status, its function remaining uncertain. Between the trimmed V and J ends, which lost 2 bases and 6 bases, there was a span of 19 bases. The CDR3 has 17 residues. CDR3 residues: CASSYADGREGSGELFF. The CDR3 DNA follows: TGTGCCAGCAGTTACGCGGACGGGCGAGAGGGGTCCGGGGAGCTGTTTTTT.

The rearrangement uses TRBV4-1 and TRBJ2-3, with D perhaps matching TRBD2 (6 bases). Trimming left V 1 base short and J 2 bases short, with 16 bases between. Germline V gene sequence: CDR1 MGHRA, CDR2 YSYEKL. The CDR3 loop spans 17 amino acids. This chain's CDR3 is CASSQGDSGKFTDTQYF. DNA for the CDR3: TGCGCCAGCAGCCAAGGAGATAGCGGAAAATTCACAGATACGCAGTATTTT.

This clonotype occurred many times. The chain joins TRBV10-3 to TRBJ1-1; D remains ambiguous. Germline CDR1 and CDR2: ENHRY and SYGVKD. The CDR3 totals 14 residues. Trimming left V 6 bases short and J 0 bases short, with 11 bases between. Written as DNA, the CDR3 is TGTGCCATCAGGAACGTTATTATGAACACTGAAGCTTTCTTT. Protein product: CAIRNVIMNTEAFF.

Ten or more counts support this clonotype. The J gene is TRBJ2-6, the V gene TRBV9, with a possible D match to TRBD1 (6 bases). This CDR3 has 15 amino acids. V gave up 1 base and J gave up 4 bases, with 9 bases separating them. Germline V gene data show CDR1 as SGDLS and CDR2 as YYNGEE. CDR3 nucleotide sequence: TGTGCCAGCAGCGTAACAGGGATCGGGGCCAACGTCCTGACTTTC. This sequence encodes CASSVTGIGANVLTF.

The chain uses TRBV6-1 and TRBJ2-2; 9 bases match TRBD1. The CDR3 contains 15 residues. J gave up 4 bases and V 6 bases, and 6 bases lay outside the gene matches. Germline lookup yields CDR1 MNHNS and CDR2 SASEGT. Written as DNA, the CDR3 is TGTGCCAGCAGAGTTGGGGGACAGGGCACCGGGGAGCTGTTTTTT. Translated: CASRVGGQGTGELFF.

This clonotype occurred many times. J is TRBJ1-2 and V is TRBV5-4, with a tentative D call TRBD1 (5 bases). CDR1 is SGHNT and CDR2 is YYREEE in the germline V gene (reference sequence). The CDR3 covers 15 residues. Trimming stripped 6 bases from V and 6 bases from J, with 21 bases between. In DNA, the CDR3 is TGTGCCAGCACCCCCGGGGGTACTGCGCCCCATGGCTACACCTTC. Its translation is CASTPGGTAPHGYTF.

This clonotype occurred a few times. The CDR3 here is CASRKWGGIREDEQFF. DNA for the CDR3: TGTGCCAGCCGCAAATGGGGGGGAATAAGGGAAGATGAGCAGTTCTTC. The genes are TRBV6-2 or TRBV6-3 and TRBJ2-1; 7 bases are a match to TRBD2. CDR1 and CDR2 (germline): MNHEY, SVGEGT. Trimming cost V 8 bases and J 8 bases; bases outside gene matches: 18. This CDR3 is built from 16 residues.

This sequence joins TRBV9 and TRBJ2-5; D possibly matches TRBD1 or TRBD2 (5 bases each). With 0 bases removed from V and 2 bases from J, the gap between germline ends came to 11 bases. The CDR3 runs 15 residues. CDR1 and CDR2 from the germline V gene are SGDLS and YYNGEE. CDR3 DNA sequence: TGTGCCAGCAGCGTAGGGGACCTGGCACAAGAGACCCAGTACTTC. It translates to CASSVGDLAQETQYF.

This clonotype was seen only a few times. The CDR3 region is CASSQGTGPDTQYF. The CDR3 DNA reads TGTGCCAGCAGCCAAGGTACGGGTCCGGATACGCAGTATTTT. The V gene is TRBV3-1, the J gene TRBJ2-3; D gene uncertain. Trimming shortened V by 1 base and J by 6 bases, and 11 bases separated the two germline ends. CDR3 length: 14 residues. Germline-derived CDR1 and CDR2 are LGHDT and YNNKEL (reference sequence).

The V and J genes are TRBV2 and TRBJ1-5; possible D gene TRBD1, 6 bases. Germline V gene data show CDR1 as SNHLY and CDR2 as FYNNEI. The CDR3 covers 14 residues. The V end lost 4 bases, the J end lost 3 bases, and 10 bases lay between the germline ends. CDR3 protein: CASSAQGNNQPQHF. The CDR3 bases are TGTGCCAGCAGTGCCCAGGGGAACAATCAGCCCCAGCATTTT.

This clonotype came up many times. The genes are TRBV7-3 and TRBJ1-1, with D possibly being TRBD1 (5 bases). The germline gives CDR1 SGHTA, CDR2 FQGTGA. Trimming stripped 2 bases from V and 11 bases from J, with 15 bases between. The CDR3 totals 13 residues. The DNA for the CDR3 is TGTGCCAGCAGCTTATCAGTTCGGGGGGTGGCTTTCTTT. It encodes CASSLSVRGVAFF.

This clonotype was seen more than once but under ten times. The genes are TRBV11-2 and TRBJ2-7; 8 nucleotides match TRBD2. Germline V gives CDR1 SGHAT, CDR2 FQNNGV. The CDR3 consists of 13 residues. The ends lost 8 bases at V and 6 bases at J; junction bases unmatched: 9. The CDR3 DNA follows: TGTGCCAGCGCGACTAGCGCGACCCCCGAGCAGTACTTC. It specifies CASATSATPEQYF. Filled out from reference TRBV11-2 and TRBJ2-7, the complete variable domain reads EAGVAQSPRYKIIEKRQSVAFWCNPISGHATLYWYQQILGQGPKLLIQFQNNGVVDDSQLPKDRFSAERLKGVDSTLKIQPAKLEDSAVYLCASATSATPEQYFGPGTRLTVT.

This clonotype was seen more than once but under ten times. The chain links TRBV9 to TRBJ2-5; D is unclear. V dropped 4 bases and J dropped 0 bases, with 10 bases sitting between them. This CDR3 is 14 amino acids long. Germline CDR1 reads SGDLS; CDR2 reads YYNGEE. Here the CDR3 DNA reads TGTGCCAGCAGCTTGGGCAAAAACCAAGAGACCCAGTACTTC. This translates into CASSLGKNQETQYF. Filled out from reference TRBV9 and TRBJ2-5, the complete variable domain reads DSGVTQTPKHLITATGQRVTLRCSPRSGDLSVYWYQQSLDQGLQFLIQYYNGEERAKGNILERFSAQQFPDLHSELNLSSLELGDSALYFCASSLGKNQETQYFGPGTRLLVL.

The chain uses TRBV12-3 or TRBV12-4 and TRBJ2-6; 10 bases map to TRBD1. V was clipped by 7 bases and J by 0 bases; unmatched bases: 6. The CDR3 is made up of 17 amino acids. CDR3 DNA sequence: TGTGCCAGCACCCGGACAGGGGGGCTCTCTGGGGCCAACGTCCTGACTTTC. It specifies CASTRTGGLSGANVLTF.

The V gene is TRBV29-1, the J gene TRBJ2-3, with TRBD2 matching over 7 bases. Germline V gives CDR1 SQVTM, CDR2 ANQGSEA. The CDR3 spans 14 residues. The junction had 4 bases not matched to a gene; V was cut back by 4 bases and J by 0 bases. This CDR3 is CSVARGLSTDTQYF. The CDR3 nucleotides read TGCAGCGTTGCTCGGGGACTAAGCACAGATACGCAGTATTTT.